The sequence of this T cell receptor (beta chain) was determined in a study of coeliac disease (dated by TCRdb to 2021 to 2024). Broadly, across the study: Each coeliac patient fell into one of three classes: newly diagnosed active disease, refractory coeliac disease type I, or disease kept under control by a gluten-free diet. High-resolution HLA typing was unavailable, so biased TRBV7-2 usage was queried as a proof of principle. Next-generation sequencing of rearranged TRB and TRG CDR3 regions was applied to small intestinal lymphocyte fractions from coeliac and non-coeliac patients. The goal was to describe the TR repertoires of small intestinal T cells in active coeliac disease, in refractory type I coeliac disease, and in coeliac disease treated with a gluten-free diet. The full study included roughly 30 patients: some 22 with serologically confirmed coeliac disease and 8 controls with non-small intestinal disorders. TRB sequencing worked for samples from 27 to 35 subjects, and these included around 24 paired bulk unsorted intraepithelial and lamina propria cell samples.

Concerning this clone: The antigen it binds to is not known. Base quality data are lacking; no much larger clone is found one base away.

The CDR1 and CDR2 encoded by the germline V gene (reference sequence) are LNHDA and SQIVND. The germline ends are 12 bases apart after V is trimmed by 10 bases and J by 2 bases. The CDR3, from cysteine to phenylalanine, totals 13 residues. Only CDR3 DNA remains: 39 bases, in frame from the first base. To prepare the library, the immunoSEQ multiplex PCR assay was applied. The TR loci underwent multiplexed PCR amplification, with J gene segments targeted by reverse primers and V gene segments targeted by forward primers. The Illumina HiSeq System was used to sequence the amplified CDR3 regions. In the paper's pipeline: To strip out PCR and sequencing errors and collapse the data into unique sequences, a nearest-neighbour algorithm merged closely related reads. Each repertoire was summarised by clonality and by T cell density, with T cell density defined as TR molecules per amount of genomic DNA input. CDR3 amino acid sequences present in at least 80% of unsorted samples were defined as public TRs and were then tested for differential abundance between coeliac and control samples. Disease-group differences in clonality and density were tested with Kruskal-Wallis tests followed by Dunn post-tests. TCRdb limited this immuneACCESS table to in-frame rearrangements with V and J called. A share of clones is missing; checked studies link under half to unresolved V genes, and the rest is unexplained. V and J calls and clone size come straight from that table; D and trimming were deduced from the DNA. The sample table holds about 2,700 clones, of which approximately 51% were seen once. Jointly, the top ten make up under 20% of the sample.

Findings and caveats that apply to the study as a whole: The approach was considered by the authors to be unsuitable for unbiased detection of gliadin-specific T cells, as gliadin-specific T cells are scarce and rarely shared between patients. For the most part, TRB repertoires were private, with most amino acid sequences found in only one sample, and V-gene usage showed no significant difference across disease groups. Active coeliac intraepithelial and lamina propria samples had lower TRB and TRG repertoire clonality than controls, suggesting that diverse T cells were recruited. Separating intraepithelial cells from lamina propria cells did not give high-purity fractions, so cross-contamination between the two compartments may have occurred.

Cells were frozen in aliquots of some 550,000 in DMSO/FBS in liquid nitrogen, and a single aliquot from each fraction was used for sequencing. Endoscopy and small intestinal biopsy were performed in all 30 patients in the study. To release intraepithelial cells, biopsies were stirred for one hour at 37 degrees C in RPMI with EGTA, MgCl2 and 1% FBS. Genomic DNA was extracted from frozen unsorted cell fractions using the Qiagen DNeasy blood extraction kit. The sample comprised intraepithelial lymphocytes from the gut. The cell subset or site tag for this specimen amounts to: intraepithelial cell (IEC) fraction of small intestinal biopsy. The source is a man aged 55 to 70 with celiac disease on a gluten-free diet. The chain joins TRBV19 to TRBJ1-3; the best D guess is TRBD1, with 5 bases matching. This receptor carries the CDR3 CATRPGAGNTIYF. The DNA sequence is as follows: TGTGCCACCAGGCCGGGGGCTGGAAACACCATATATTTT.